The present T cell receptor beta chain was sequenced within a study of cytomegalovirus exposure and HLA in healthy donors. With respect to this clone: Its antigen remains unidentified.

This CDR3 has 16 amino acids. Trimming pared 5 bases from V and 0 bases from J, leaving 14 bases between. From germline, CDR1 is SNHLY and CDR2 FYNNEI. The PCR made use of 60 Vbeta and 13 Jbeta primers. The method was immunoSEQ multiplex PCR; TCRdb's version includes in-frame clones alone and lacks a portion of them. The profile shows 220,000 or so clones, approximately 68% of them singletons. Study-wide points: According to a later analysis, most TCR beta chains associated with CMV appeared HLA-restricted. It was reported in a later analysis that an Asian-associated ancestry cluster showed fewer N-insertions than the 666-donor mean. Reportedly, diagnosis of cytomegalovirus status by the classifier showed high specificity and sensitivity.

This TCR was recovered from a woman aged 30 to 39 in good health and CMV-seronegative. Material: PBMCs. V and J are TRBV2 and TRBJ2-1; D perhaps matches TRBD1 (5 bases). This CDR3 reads CASSPVQVSSYNEQFF. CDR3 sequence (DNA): TGTGCCAGCAGTCCTGTACAGGTTAGCTCCTACAATGAGCAGTTCTTC.